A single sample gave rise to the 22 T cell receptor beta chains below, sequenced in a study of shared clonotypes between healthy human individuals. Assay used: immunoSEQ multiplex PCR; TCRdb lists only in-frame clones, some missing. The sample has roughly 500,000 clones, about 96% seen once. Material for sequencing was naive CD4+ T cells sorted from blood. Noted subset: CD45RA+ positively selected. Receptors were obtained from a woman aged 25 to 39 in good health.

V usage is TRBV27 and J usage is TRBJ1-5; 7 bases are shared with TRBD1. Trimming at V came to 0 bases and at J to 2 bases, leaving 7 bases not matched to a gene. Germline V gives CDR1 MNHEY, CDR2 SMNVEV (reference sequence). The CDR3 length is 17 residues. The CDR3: CASSLSIDRVGNQPQHF. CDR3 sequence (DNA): TGTGCCAGCAGTTTATCGATTGACAGGGTCGGCAATCAGCCCCAGCATTTT.

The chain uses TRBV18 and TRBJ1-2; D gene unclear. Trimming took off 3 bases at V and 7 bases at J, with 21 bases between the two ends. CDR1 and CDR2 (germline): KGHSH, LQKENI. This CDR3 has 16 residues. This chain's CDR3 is CASSPVLLGTPAGYTF. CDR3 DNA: TGTGCCAGCTCACCCGTCCTCCTTGGAACCCCGGCTGGCTACACCTTC.

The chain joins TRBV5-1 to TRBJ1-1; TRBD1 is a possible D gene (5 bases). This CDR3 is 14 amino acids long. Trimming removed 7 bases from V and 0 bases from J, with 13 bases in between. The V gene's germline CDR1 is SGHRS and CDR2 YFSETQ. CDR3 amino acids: CASRRGGMNTEAFF. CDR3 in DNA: TGCGCCAGCCGCCGTGGGGGTATGAACACTGAAGCTTTCTTT. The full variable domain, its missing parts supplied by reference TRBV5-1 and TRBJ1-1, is KAGVTQTPRYLIKTRGQQVTLSCSPISGHRSVSWYQQTPGQGLQFLFEYFSETQRNKGNFPGRFSGRQFSNSRSEMNVSTLELGDSALYLCASRRGGMNTEAFFGQGTRLTVV.

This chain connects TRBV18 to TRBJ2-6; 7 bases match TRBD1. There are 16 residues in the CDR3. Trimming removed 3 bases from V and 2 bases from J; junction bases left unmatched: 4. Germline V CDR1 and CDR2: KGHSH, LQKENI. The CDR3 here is CASSPLTGTGANVLTF. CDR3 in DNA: TGTGCCAGCTCACCGCTGACAGGGACTGGGGCCAACGTCCTGACTTTC.

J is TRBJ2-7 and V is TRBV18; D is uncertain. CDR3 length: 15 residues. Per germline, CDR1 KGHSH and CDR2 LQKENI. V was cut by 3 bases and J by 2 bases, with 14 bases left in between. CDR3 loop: CASSPRPGPTYEQYF. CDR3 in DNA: TGTGCCAGCTCACCCCGGCCCGGTCCAACCTACGAGCAGTACTTC.

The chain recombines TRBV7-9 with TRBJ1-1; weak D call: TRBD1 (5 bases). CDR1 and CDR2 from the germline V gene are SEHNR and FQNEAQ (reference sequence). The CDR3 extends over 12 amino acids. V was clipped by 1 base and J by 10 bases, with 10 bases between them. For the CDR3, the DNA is TGTGCCAGCAGCTTAGGGGCCGGGGGAGCTTTCTTT. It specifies CASSLGAGGAFF.

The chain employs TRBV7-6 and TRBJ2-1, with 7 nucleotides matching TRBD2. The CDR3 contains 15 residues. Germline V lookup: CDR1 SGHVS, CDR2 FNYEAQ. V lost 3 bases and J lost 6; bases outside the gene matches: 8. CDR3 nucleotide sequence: TGTGCCAGCAGCTTTGCGCTAGCGGAGGTCAATGAGCAGTTCTTC. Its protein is CASSFALAEVNEQFF.

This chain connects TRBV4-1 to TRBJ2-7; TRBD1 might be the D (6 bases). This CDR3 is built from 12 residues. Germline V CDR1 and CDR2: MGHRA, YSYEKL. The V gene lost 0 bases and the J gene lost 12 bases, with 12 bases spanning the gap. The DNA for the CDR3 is TGCGCCAGCAGCCAAGATCTCAACAGGGTGTACTTC. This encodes CASSQDLNRVYF.

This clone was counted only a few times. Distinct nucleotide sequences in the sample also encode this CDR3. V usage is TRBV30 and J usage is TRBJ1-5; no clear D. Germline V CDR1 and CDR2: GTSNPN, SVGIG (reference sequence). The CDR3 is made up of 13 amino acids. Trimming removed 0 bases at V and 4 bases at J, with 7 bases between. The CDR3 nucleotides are TGTGCCTGGAGTGTAGAGGGTAATCAGCCCCAGCATTTT. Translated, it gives CAWSVEGNQPQHF.

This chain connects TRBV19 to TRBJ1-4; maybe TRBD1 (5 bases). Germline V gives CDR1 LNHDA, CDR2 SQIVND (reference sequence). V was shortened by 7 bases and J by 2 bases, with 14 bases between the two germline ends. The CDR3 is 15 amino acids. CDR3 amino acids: CASTTTGVTNEKLFF. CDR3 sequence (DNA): TGTGCCAGTACTACGACGGGGGTGACTAATGAAAAACTGTTTTTT.

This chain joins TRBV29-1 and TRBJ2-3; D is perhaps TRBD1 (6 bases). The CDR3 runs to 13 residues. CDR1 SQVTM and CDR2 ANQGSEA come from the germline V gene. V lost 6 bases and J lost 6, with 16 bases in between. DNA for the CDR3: TGCAGCGTCAAGGGACGACAGGTCGATACGCAGTATTTT. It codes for CSVKGRQVDTQYF.

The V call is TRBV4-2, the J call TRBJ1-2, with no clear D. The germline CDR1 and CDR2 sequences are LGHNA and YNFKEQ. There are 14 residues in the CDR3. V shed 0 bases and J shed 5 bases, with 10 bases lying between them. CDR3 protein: CASSQDLRNYGYTF. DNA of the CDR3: TGTGCCAGCAGCCAAGATTTGAGGAATTATGGCTACACCTTC.

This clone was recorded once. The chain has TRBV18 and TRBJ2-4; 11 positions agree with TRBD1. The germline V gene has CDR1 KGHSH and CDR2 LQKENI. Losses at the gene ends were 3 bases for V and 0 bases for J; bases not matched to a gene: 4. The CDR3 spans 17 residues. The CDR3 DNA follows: TGTGCCAGCTCACCGGGACAGGGGGTTTTAGCCAAAAACATTCAGTACTTC. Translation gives CASSPGQGVLAKNIQYF.

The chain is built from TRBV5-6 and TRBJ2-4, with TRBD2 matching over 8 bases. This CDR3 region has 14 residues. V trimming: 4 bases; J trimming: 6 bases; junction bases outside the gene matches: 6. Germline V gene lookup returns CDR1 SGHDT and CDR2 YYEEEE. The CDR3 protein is CASSLLAVRNIQYF. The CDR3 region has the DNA TGTGCCAGCAGCCTACTAGCGGTCCGAAACATTCAGTACTTC.

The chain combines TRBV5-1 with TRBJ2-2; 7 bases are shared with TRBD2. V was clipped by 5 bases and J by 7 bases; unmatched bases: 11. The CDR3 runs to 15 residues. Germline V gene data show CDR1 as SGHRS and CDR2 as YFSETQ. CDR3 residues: CASSPREPPGGELFF. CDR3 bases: TGCGCCAGCAGTCCGCGGGAGCCCCCAGGCGGGGAGCTGTTTTTT. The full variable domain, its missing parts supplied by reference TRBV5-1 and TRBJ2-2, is KAGVTQTPRYLIKTRGQQVTLSCSPISGHRSVSWYQQTPGQGLQFLFEYFSETQRNKGNFPGRFSGRQFSNSRSEMNVSTLELGDSALYLCASSPREPPGGELFFGEGSRLTVL.

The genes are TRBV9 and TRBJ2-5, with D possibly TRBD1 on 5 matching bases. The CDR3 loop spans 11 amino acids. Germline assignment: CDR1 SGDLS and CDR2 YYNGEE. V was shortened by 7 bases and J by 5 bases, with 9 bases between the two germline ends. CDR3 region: CASAAGETQYF. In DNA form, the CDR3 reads TGTGCCAGCGCCGCAGGGGAGACCCAGTACTTC.

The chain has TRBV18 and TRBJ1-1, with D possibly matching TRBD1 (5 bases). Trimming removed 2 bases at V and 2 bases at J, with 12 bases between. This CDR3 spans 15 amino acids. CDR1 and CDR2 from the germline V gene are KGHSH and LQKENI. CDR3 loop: CASSPLAGKNTEAFF. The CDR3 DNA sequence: TGTGCCAGCTCACCATTGGCAGGGAAAAACACTGAAGCTTTCTTT. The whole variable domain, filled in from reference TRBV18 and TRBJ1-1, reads NAGVMQNPRHLVRRRGQEARLRCSPMKGHSHVYWYRQLPEEGLKFMVYLQKENIIDESGMPKERFSAEFPKEGPSILRIQQVVRGDSAAYFCASSPLAGKNTEAFFGQGTRLTVV.

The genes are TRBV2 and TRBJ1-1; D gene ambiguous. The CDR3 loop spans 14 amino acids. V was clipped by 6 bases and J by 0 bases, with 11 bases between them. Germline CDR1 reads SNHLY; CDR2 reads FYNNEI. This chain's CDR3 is CASRRTLLNTEAFF. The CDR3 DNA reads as TGTGCCAGCAGGAGAACACTACTGAACACTGAAGCTTTCTTT.

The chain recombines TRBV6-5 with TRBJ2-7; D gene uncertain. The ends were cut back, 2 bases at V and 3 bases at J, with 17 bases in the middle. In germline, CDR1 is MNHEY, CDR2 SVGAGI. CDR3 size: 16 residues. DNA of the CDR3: TGTGCCAGCAGTTACCATAAACCGACATTGGACTACGAGCAGTACTTC. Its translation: CASSYHKPTLDYEQYF.

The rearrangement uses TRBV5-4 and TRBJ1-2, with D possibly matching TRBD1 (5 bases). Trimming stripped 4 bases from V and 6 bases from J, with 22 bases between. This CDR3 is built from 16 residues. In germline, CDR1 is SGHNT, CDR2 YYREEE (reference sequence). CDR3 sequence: CASSLGRRGSRDGYTF. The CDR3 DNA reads TGTGCCAGCAGCCTGGGGAGGAGGGGAAGTCGGGATGGCTACACCTTC. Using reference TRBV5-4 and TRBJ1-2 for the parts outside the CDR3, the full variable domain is ETGVTQSPTHLIKTRGQQVTLRCSSQSGHNTVSWYQQALGQGPQFIFQYYREEENGRGNFPPRFSGLQFPNYSSELNVNALELDDSALYLCASSLGRRGSRDGYTFGSGTRLTVV.

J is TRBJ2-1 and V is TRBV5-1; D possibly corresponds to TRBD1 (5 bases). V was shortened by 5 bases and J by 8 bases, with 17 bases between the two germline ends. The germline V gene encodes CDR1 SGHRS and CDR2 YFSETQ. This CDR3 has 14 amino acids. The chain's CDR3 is CASRLAGFMDEQFF. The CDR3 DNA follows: TGCGCCAGCAGGCTTGCAGGGTTTATGGATGAGCAGTTCTTC.

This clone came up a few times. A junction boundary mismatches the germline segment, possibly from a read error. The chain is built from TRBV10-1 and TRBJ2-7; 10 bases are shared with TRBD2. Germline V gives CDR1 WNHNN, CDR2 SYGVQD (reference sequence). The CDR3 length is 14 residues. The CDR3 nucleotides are TGCGCCAGCAGTGATTCTAGCGGGAGCTACGAGCGGTACTTC. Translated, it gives CASSDSSGSYERYF.